The entry below describes one TCR beta chain. Its antigen is still unknown. This specimen comes from a study of shared clonotypes between healthy human individuals. Sequencing used immunoSEQ multiplex PCR; TCRdb keeps in-frame clones, though not all of them. The sample has millions of clones, 85% to 95% seen once. Findings and caveats of the study: Researchers sampled only blood; tissue repertoires likely differ. Limited genetic and exposure-history diversity came from having few donors.

Naive CD8 cells comprised CD45RO-negative, CCR7-positively selected cells, excluding terminally differentiated effector memory CD45RA+ cells. Within Nashville, Tennessee resided all donors, each a Caucasian adult. Sequencing was done on a sample of naive CD8+ T cells from PBMCs. The sequence derives from a man aged 18 to 30 in good health. Some clones in this sample may be carry-over from other donors' samples.

Here the CDR3 DNA reads TGCGCCGTTCCACAGGGCTCGGGATTCGGCGAGCAGTACTTC. It specifies CAVPQGSGFGEQYF. The chain employs TRBV10-2 and TRBJ2-7, with a tentative D call TRBD1 (6 bases). Trimming stripped 11 bases from V and 6 bases from J, with 23 bases between. Germline V gene data show CDR1 as WSHSY and CDR2 as SAAADI. The CDR3 sequence is 14 residues long.